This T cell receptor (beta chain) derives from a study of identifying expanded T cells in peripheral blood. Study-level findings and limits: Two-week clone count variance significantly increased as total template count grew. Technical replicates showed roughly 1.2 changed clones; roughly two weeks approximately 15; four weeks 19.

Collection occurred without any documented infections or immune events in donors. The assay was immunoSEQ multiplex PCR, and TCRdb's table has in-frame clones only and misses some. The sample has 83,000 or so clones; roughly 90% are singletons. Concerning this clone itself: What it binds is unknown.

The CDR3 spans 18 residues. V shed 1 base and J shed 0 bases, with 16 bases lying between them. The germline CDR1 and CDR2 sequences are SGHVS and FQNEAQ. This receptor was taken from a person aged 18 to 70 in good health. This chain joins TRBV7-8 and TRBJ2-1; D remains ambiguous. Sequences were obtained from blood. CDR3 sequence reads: CASSLGASALSSYNEQFF. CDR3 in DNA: TGTGCCAGCAGCTTAGGCGCAAGCGCACTGAGCTCCTACAATGAGCAGTTCTTC.